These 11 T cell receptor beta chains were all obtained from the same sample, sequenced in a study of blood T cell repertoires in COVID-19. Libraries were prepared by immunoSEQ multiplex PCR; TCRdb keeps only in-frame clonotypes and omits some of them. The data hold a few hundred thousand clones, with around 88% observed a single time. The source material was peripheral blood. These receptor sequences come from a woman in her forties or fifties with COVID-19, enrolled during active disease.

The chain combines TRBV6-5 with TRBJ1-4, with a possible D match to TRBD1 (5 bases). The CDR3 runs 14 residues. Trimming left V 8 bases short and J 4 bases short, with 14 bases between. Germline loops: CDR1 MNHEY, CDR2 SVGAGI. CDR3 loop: CASSRDGGNEKLFF. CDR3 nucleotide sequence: TGTGCCAGCTCGCGGGACGGGGGTAATGAAAAACTGTTTTTT.

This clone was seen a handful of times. The chain's CDR3 is CASSPPGADGYTF. The CDR3 region has the DNA TGTGCCAGCAGCCCCCCTGGGGCAGACGGCTACACCTTC. V is TRBV9 and J is TRBJ1-2; possible D gene TRBD1, 5 bases. CDR3 size: 13 residues. Germline CDR1 and CDR2: SGDLS and YYNGEE. V shed 4 bases and J shed 8 bases, with 15 bases lying between them. Based on the CDR3 plus reference TRBV9 and TRBJ1-2, the full variable domain is DSGVTQTPKHLITATGQRVTLRCSPRSGDLSVYWYQQSLDQGLQFLIQYYNGEERAKGNILERFSAQQFPDLHSELNLSSLELGDSALYFCASSPPGADGYTFGSGTRLTVV.

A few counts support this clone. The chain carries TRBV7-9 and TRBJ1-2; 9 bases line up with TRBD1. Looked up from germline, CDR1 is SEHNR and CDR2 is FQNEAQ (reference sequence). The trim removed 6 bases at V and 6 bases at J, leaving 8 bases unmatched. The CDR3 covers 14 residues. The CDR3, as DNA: TGTGCCAGCAGTTATGGGACAGGGAGAGATGGCTACACCTTC. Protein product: CASSYGTGRDGYTF. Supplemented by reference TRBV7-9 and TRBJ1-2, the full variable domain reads DTGVSQNPRHKITKRGQNVTFRCDPISEHNRLYWYRQTLGQGPEFLTYFQNEAQLEKSRLLSDRFSAERPKGSFSTLEIQRTEQGDSAMYLCASSYGTGRDGYTFGSGTRLTVV.

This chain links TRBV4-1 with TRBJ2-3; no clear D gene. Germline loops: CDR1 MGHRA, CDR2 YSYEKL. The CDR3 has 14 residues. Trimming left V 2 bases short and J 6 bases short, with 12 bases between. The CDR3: CASSQPTPFDTQYF. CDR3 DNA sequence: TGCGCCAGCAGCCAACCTACCCCATTTGATACGCAGTATTTT.

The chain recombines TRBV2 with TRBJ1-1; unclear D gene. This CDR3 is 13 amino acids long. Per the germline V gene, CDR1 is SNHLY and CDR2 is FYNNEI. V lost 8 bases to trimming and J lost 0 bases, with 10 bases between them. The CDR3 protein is CASGRYLNTEAFF. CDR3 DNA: TGTGCCAGCGGGAGGTATCTGAACACTGAAGCTTTCTTT.

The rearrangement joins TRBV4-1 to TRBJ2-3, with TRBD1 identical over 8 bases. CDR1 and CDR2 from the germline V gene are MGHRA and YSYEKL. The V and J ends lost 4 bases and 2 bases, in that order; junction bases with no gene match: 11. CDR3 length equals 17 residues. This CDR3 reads CASSLGRGRVLTDTQYF. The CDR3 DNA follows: TGCGCCAGCAGCCTGGGCAGGGGGCGAGTCCTCACAGATACGCAGTATTTT.

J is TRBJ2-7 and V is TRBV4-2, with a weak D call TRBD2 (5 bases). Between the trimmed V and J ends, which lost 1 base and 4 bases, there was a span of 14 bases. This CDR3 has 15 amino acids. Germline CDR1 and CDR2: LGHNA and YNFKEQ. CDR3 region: CASSQGEGIRYEQYF. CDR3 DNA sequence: TGTGCCAGCAGCCAAGGTGAGGGAATCAGGTACGAGCAGTACTTC.

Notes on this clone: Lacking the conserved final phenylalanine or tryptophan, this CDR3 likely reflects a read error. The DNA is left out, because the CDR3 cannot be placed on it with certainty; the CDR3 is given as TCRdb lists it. The CDR3 is CASSLMGLEVLV. The rearrangement links TRBV5-4 to TRBJ2-3; the table gives TRBD1 as D, unverified against the DNA. The CDR3 totals 12 residues, both ends included. Germline CDR1 and CDR2: SGHNT and YYREEE (reference sequence).

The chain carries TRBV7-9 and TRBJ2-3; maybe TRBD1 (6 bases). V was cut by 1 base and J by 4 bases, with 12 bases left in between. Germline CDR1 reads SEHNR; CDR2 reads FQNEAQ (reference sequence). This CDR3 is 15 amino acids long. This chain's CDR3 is CASSLVTQGADTQYF. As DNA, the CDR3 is TGTGCCAGCAGCTTAGTGACACAGGGAGCAGATACGCAGTATTTT.

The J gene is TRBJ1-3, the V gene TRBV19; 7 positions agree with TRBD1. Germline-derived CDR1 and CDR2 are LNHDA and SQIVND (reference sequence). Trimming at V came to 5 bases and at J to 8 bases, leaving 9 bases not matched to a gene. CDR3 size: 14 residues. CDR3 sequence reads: CASSYGSGGYTIYF. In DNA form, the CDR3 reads TGTGCCAGTAGTTATGGATCAGGGGGATACACCATATATTTT.

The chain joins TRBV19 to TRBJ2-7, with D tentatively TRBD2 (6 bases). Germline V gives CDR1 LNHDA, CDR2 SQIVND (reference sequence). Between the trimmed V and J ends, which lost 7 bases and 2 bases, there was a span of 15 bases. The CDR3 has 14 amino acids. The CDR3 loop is CASNPGLAPYEQYF. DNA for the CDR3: TGTGCCAGTAATCCGGGACTTGCCCCCTACGAGCAGTACTTC.